Listed below are T cell receptor beta chains from one sample, sequenced in a study of T-cell memory formation after mild COVID-19. One entry per CDR3 protein results from TCRdb running MiXCR on the 5' RACE reads. The table has 85,000 to 130,000 distinct CDR3 sequences, roughly 12% seen once. The sequencing sample was made of PBMCs or a T cell subset sorted from them (not recorded which). All receptors come from an adult woman who had mild COVID-19 (a few samples of this study predate the infection). Cell type and time point are not known. Each CDR3 is given with its conserved first and last residue. The order of the fields is J gene, D gene, clone size, V gene, CDR3 protein, CDR3 DNA. A D gene is named only where the DNA matches it firmly. Clone size is shown for a subset of rows, as once, few, many or a class of expanded clone.

>TRBJ2-1|TRBD2|NA|TRBV7-9
CASSSTSGGLDEQFF
TGTGCCAGCAGCTCGACTAGCGGGGGACTGGATGAGCAGTTCTTC
>TRBJ1-1|TRBD1|few|TRBV4-1
CASSPATGSNTEAFF
TGCGCCAGCAGTCCCGCGACAGGGTCGAACACTGAAGCTTTCTTT
>TRBJ2-7|NA|many|TRBV7-9
CASSLPIRSSYEQYF
TGTGCCAGCAGCTTACCAATCCGGAGCTCCTACGAGCAGTACTTC
>TRBJ2-6|NA|NA|TRBV7-9
CASTTGANVLTF
TGTGCCAGCACTACTGGGGCCAACGTCCTGACTTTC
>TRBJ2-4|TRBD2|few|TRBV11-3
CASSFRVAGVNIQYF
TGTGCCAGCAGCTTTCGCGTCGCGGGAGTGAACATTCAGTACTTC
>TRBJ2-7|NA|few|TRBV7-9
CASSPWTPEQYF
TGTGCCAGCAGCCCTTGGACGCCCGAGCAGTACTTC
>TRBJ2-7|TRBD2|NA|TRBV4-1
CASSQGYSGGSSYEQYF
TGCGCCAGCAGCCAAGGCTATAGCGGGGGTTCTTCCTACGAGCAGTACTTC
>TRBJ2-2|NA|NA|TRBV14
CASSQVAAELFF
TGTGCCAGCAGCCAAGTCGCGGCGGAGCTGTTTTTT
>TRBJ2-5|NA|few|TRBV12-5
CASGRDYQRGETQYF
TGTGCTAGTGGTCGCGACTACCAGAGGGGGGAGACCCAGTACTTC
>TRBJ2-7|TRBD2|many|TRBV5-5
CASSPGTSVNEQYF
TGTGCCAGCAGCCCCGGGACTAGCGTCAACGAGCAGTACTTC
>TRBJ1-1|NA|once|TRBV9
CASSNPVRARGAGGNTEAFF
TGTGCCAGCAGCAATCCCGTAAGGGCGAGAGGGGCGGGCGGGAACACTGAAGCTTTCTTT